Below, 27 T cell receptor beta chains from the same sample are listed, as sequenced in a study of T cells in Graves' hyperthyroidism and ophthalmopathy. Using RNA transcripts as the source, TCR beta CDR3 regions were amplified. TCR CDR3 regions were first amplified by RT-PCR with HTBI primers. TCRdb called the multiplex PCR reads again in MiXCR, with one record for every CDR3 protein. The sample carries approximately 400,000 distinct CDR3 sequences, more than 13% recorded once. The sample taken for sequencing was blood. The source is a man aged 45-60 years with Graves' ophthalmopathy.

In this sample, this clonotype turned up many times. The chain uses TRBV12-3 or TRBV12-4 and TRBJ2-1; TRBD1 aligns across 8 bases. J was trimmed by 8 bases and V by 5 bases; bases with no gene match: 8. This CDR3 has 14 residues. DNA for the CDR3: TGTGCCAGCAGTCAGGGGGCCCTAGCCGATGAGCAGTTCTTC. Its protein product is CASSQGALADEQFF.

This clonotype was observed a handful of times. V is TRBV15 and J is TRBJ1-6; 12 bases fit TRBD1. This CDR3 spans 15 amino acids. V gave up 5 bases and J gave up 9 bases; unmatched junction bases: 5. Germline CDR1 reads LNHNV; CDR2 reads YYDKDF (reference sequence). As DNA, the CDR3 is TGTGCCACCAGCTACCGGGACAGGGGGCTTTCACCCCTCCACTTT. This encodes CATSYRDRGLSPLHF.

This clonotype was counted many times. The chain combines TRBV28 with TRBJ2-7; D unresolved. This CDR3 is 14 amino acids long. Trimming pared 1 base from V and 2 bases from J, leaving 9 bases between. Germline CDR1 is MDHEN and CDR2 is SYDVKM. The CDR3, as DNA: TGTGCCAGCAGTTTATCCGACGTAACCTACGAGCAGTACTTC. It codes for CASSLSDVTYEQYF. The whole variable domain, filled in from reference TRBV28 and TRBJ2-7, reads DVKVTQSSRYLVKRTGEKVFLECVQDMDHENMFWYRQDPGLGLRLIYFSYDVKMKEKGDIPEGYSVSREKKERFSLILESASTNQTSMYLCASSLSDVTYEQYFGPGTRLTVT.

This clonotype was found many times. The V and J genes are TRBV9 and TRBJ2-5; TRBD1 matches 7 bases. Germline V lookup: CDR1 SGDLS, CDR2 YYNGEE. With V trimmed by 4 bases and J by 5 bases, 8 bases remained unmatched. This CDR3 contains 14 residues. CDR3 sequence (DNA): TGTGCCAGCAGCTCCACCGGCAGGGGGGAGACCCAGTACTTC. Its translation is CASSSTGRGETQYF.

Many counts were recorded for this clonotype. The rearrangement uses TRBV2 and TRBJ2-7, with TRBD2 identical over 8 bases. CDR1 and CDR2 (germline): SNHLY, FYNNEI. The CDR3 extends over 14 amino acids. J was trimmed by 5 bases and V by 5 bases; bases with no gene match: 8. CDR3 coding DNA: TGTGCCAGCAGTCGGGGGGGAGGGCTGAACGAGCAGTACTTC. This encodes CASSRGGGLNEQYF.

The CDR3 DNA sequence: TGTGCCAGCAGTTTAAAACACCCACAGGAGAATCAGCCCCAGCATTTT. As protein: CASSLKHPQENQPQHF. The chain recombines TRBV27 with TRBJ1-5; D might be TRBD1 (5 bases). This CDR3 spans 16 amino acids. Germline V CDR1 and CDR2: MNHEY, SMNVEV (reference sequence). V was trimmed by 2 bases and J by 4 bases, leaving 15 bases between them.

CDR3 protein: CASSENPGGSSPLHF. The CDR3 region has the DNA TGTGCCAGCAGTGAAAACCCAGGGGGCAGTTCACCCCTCCACTTT. The J gene is TRBJ1-6, the V gene TRBV6-1; 8 bases align to TRBD1. J was trimmed by 9 bases and V by 2 bases; bases with no gene match: 6. Germline V gene data show CDR1 as MNHNS and CDR2 as SASEGT. This CDR3 has 15 amino acids.

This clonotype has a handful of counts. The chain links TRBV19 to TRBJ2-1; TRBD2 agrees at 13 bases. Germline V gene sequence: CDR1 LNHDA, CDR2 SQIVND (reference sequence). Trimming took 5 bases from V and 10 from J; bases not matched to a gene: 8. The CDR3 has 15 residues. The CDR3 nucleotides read TGTGCCAGTAGTGTTGGACTAGCGGGAGTAGGGGAGCAGTTCTTC. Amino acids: CASSVGLAGVGEQFF.

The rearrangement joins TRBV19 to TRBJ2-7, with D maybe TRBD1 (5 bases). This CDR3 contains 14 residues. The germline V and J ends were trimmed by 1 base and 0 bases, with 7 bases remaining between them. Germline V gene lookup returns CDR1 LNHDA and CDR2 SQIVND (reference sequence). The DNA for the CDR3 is TGTGCCAGTAGTATAGGCAGGGTCTCCTACGAGCAGTACTTC. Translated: CASSIGRVSYEQYF.

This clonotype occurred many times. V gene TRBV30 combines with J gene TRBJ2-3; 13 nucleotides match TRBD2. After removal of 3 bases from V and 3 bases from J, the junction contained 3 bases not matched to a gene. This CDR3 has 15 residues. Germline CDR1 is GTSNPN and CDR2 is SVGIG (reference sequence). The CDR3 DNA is TGTGCCTGGAGCCCGGGACTAGCGGGAACAGATACGCAGTATTTT. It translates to CAWSPGLAGTDTQYF. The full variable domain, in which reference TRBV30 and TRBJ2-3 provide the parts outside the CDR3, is SQTIHQWPATLVQPVGSPLSLECTVEGTSNPNLYWYRQAAGRGLQLLFYSVGIGQISSEVPQNLSASRPQDRQFILSSKKLLLSDSGFYLCAWSPGLAGTDTQYFGPGTRLTVL.

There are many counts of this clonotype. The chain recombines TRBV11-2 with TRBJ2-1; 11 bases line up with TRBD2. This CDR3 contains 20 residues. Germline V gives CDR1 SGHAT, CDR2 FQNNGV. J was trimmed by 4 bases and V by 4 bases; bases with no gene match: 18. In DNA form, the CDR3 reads TGTGCCAGCAGCTCCTTCGGAGCTCCGCAACTAGCGGGAGAATACAATGAGCAGTTCTTC. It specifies CASSSFGAPQLAGEYNEQFF.

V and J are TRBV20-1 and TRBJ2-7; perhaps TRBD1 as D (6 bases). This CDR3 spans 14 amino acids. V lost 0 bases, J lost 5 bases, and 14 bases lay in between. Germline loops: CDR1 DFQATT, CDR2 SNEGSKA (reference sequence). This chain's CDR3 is CSAREGRGLNEQYF. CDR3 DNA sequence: TGCAGTGCTAGAGAAGGCAGGGGTCTAAACGAGCAGTACTTC.

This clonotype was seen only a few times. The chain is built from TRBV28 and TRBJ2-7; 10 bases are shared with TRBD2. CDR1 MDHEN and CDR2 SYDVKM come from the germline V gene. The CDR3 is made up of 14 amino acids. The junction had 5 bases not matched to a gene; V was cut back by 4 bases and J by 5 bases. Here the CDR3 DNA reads TGTGCCAGCAGTTGGCTAGCGGGAGTCCACGAGCAGTACTTC. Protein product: CASSWLAGVHEQYF. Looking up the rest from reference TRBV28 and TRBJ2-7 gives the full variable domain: DVKVTQSSRYLVKRTGEKVFLECVQDMDHENMFWYRQDPGLGLRLIYFSYDVKMKEKGDIPEGYSVSREKKERFSLILESASTNQTSMYLCASSWLAGVHEQYFGPGTRLTVT.

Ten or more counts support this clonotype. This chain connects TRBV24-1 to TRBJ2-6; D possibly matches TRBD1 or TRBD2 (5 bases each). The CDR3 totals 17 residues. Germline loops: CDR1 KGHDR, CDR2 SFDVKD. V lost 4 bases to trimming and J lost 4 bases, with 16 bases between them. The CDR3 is CATSEWGRGIGANVLTF. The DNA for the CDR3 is TGTGCCACCAGTGAATGGGGACGCGGCATAGGGGCCAACGTCCTGACTTTC.

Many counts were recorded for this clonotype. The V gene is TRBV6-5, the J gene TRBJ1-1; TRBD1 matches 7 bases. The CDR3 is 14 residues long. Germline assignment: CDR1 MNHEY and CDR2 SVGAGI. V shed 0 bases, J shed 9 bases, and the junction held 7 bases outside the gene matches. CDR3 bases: TGTGCCAGCAGTTACTCGGGACAGAGGGGGAAAGCTTTCTTT. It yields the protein CASSYSGQRGKAFF.

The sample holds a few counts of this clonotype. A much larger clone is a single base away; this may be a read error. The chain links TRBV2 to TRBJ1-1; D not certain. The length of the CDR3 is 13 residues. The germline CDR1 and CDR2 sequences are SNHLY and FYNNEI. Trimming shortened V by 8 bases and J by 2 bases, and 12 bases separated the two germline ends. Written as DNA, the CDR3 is TGTGCCAGCTTAGTAGAAATTAACACTGAAGCTTTCTTT. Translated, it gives CASLVEINTEAFF.

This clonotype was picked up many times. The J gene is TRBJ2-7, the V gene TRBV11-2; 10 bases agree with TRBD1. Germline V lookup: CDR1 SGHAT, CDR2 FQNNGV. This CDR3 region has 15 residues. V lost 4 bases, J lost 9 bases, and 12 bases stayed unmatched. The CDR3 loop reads CASSYSGTGVDVQYF. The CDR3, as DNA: TGTGCCAGCAGCTATTCCGGGACAGGGGTCGATGTGCAGTACTTC. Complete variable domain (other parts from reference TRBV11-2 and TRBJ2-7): EAGVAQSPRYKIIEKRQSVAFWCNPISGHATLYWYQQILGQGPKLLIQFQNNGVVDDSQLPKDRFSAERLKGVDSTLKIQPAKLEDSAVYLCASSYSGTGVDVQYFGPGTRLTVT.

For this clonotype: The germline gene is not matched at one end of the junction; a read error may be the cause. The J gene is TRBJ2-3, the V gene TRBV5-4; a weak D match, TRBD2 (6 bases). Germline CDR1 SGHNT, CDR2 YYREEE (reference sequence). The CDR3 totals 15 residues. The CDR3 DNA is TGTACCAGCAGCTCTACGTGGGGGGAAGGAGATACGCAGTATTTT. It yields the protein CTSSSTWGEGDTQYF.

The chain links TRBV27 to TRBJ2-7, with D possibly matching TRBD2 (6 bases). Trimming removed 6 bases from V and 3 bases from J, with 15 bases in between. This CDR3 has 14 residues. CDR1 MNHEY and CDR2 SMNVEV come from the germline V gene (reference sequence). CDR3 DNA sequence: TGTGCCAGCAGCCAACTAGGAGGGATCTACGAGCAGTACTTC. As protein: CASSQLGGIYEQYF.

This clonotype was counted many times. The CDR3 reads CASDQSSYEQYF. The CDR3 DNA sequence: TGTGCCTCCGACCAGAGCTCCTACGAGCAGTACTTC. The chain is built from TRBV30 and TRBJ2-7; no reliable D call. Germline V gene lookup returns CDR1 GTSNPN and CDR2 SVGIG (reference sequence). V was trimmed by 7 bases and J by 0 bases, leaving 10 bases between them. This CDR3 has 12 amino acids.

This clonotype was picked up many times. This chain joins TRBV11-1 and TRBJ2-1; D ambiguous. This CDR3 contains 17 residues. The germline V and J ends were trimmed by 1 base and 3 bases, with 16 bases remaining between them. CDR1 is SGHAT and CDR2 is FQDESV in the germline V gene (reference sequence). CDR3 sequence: CASSLGLLQVLYNEQFF. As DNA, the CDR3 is TGTGCCAGCAGCTTAGGCTTATTACAAGTTCTCTACAATGAGCAGTTCTTC.

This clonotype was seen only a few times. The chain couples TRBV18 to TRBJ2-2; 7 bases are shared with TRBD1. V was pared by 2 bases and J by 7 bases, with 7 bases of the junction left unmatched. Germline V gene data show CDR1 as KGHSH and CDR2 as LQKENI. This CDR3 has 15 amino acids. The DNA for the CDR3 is TGTGCCAGCTCACCATCCAATGGACAGGTCGGGGAGCTGTTTTTT. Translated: CASSPSNGQVGELFF.

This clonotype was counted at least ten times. The CDR3, as DNA: TGTGCCAGCAAGCGAGGGGACAATGAGCAGTTCTTC. Its translation is CASKRGDNEQFF. The rearrangement uses TRBV2 and TRBJ2-1; D possibly uses TRBD1 or TRBD2 (5 bases each). This CDR3 contains 12 residues. CDR1 is SNHLY, CDR2 FYNNEI, per germline. The ends were cut back, 7 bases at V and 5 bases at J, with 9 bases in the middle.

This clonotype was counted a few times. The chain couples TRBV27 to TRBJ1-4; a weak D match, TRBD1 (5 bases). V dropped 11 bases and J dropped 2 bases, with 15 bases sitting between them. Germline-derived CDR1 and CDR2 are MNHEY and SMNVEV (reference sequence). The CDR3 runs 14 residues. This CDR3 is CASWGGGTNEKLFF. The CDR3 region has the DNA TGTGCCTCCTGGGGCGGGGGGACTAATGAAAAACTGTTTTTT.

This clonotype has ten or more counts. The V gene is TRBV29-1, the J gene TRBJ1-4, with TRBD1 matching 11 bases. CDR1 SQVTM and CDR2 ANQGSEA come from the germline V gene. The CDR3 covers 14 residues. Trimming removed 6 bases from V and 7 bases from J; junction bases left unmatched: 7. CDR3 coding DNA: TGCAGCGTATCCGGGACAGGGGGTCGTGAAAAACTGTTTTTT. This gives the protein CSVSGTGGREKLFF.

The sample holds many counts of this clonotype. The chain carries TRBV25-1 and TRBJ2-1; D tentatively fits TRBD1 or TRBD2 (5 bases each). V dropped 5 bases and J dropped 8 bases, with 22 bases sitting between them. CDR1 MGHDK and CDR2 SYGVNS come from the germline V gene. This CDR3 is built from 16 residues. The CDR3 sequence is CASSRGRADRGYEQFF. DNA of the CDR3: TGTGCCAGCAGTAGGGGTAGGGCAGATCGGGGATATGAGCAGTTCTTC.

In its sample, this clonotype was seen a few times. CDR3 sequence: CASSRDPSGSSTDTQYF. The CDR3 region has the DNA TGCGCCAGCAGCCGGGATCCTAGCGGTTCTAGCACAGATACGCAGTATTTT. The chain uses TRBV4-1 and TRBJ2-3, with 7 bases matching TRBD2. Germline trimming cut 4 bases from V and 0 bases from J; bases unmatched to any gene: 10. This CDR3 has 17 residues. Germline-derived CDR1 and CDR2 are MGHRA and YSYEKL.